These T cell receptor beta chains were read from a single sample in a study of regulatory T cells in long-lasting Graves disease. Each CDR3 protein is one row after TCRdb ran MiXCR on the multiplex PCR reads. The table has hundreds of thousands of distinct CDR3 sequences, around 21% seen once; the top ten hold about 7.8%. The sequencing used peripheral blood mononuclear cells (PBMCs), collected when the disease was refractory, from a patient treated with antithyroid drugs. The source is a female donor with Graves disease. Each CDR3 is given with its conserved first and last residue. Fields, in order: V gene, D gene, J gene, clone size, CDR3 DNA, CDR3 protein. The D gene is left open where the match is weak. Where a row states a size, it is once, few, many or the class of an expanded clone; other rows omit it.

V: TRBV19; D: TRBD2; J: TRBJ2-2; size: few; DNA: TGTGCCAGTAGTGTCACCGGGACTAGCACCGGGGAGCTGTTTTTT; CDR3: CASSVTGTSTGELFF
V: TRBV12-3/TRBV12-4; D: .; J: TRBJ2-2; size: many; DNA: TGTGCCAGCAGTTTAGGGCCAGGGGAGCGGGAGCTGTTTTTT; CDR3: CASSLGPGERELFF
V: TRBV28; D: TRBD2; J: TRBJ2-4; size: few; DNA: TGTGCCAGCAGCCCAAGACTAGCGGTGCTAGCCAAAAACATTCAGTACTTC; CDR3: CASSPRLAVLAKNIQYF
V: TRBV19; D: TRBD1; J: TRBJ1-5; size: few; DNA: TGTGCCAGTAGTAGAACAGGGGGCGCGGGCAATCAGCCCCAGCATTTT; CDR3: CASSRTGGAGNQPQHF
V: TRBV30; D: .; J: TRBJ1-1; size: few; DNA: TGTGCCTGGAGTGTACATGGTGGTACTGAAGCTTTCTTT; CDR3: CAWSVHGGTEAFF
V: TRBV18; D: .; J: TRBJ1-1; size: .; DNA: TGTGCCAGCTCAAGGCCCGGATTAGAAGCTTTCTTT; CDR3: CASSRPGLEAFF
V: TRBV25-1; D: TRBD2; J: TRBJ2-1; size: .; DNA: TGTGCCAGCAGTGAGGGGACTAGCGGGAGATCTTCTAATGAGCAGTTCTTC; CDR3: CASSEGTSGRSSNEQFF
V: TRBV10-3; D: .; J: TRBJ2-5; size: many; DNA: TGTGCCATCAAGGGCGTGACGGAGACCCAGTACTTC; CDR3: CAIKGVTETQYF
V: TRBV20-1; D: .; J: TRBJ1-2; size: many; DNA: TGCAGTGCTAGAGAATCGGGGAATGCCTATGGCTACACCTTC; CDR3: CSARESGNAYGYTF
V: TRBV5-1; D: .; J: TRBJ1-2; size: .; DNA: TGCGCCAGCAGCTTGGAATCCCAGCACTATGGCTACACCTTC; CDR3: CASSLESQHYGYTF
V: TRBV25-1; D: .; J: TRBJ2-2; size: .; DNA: TGTGCCAGCAGTGAATCTTGGACCGGGGAGCTGTTTTTT; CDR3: CASSESWTGELFF
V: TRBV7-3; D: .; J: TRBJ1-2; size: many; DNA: TGTGCCAGCAGCTACGGGTCGCGTCCTAACTATGGCTACACCTTC; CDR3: CASSYGSRPNYGYTF
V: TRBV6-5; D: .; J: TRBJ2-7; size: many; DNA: TGTGCCAGCAGTTCCTACGGTATTCCCGGACAGTACGAGCAGTACTTC; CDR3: CASSSYGIPGQYEQYF
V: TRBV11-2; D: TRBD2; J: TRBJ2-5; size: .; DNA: TGTGCCAACCCCCCCCCCCCCGGTAGCGGGAGAAGGGCGACCCAGTACTTC; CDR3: CANPPPPGSGRRATQYF
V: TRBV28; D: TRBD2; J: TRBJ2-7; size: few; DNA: TGTGCCAGCAGCCAACAGGGAACTACCGGGACTAGCGGACTCTACGAGCAGTACTTC; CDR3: CASSQQGTTGTSGLYEQYF
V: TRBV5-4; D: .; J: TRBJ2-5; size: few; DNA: TGTGCCAGCAGCTTGAAAAGGGGGGATGGAGAGACCCAGTACTTC; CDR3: CASSLKRGDGETQYF
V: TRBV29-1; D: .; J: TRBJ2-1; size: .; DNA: TGCAGCGTTGAAGGGCAGACAAGTGAGCAGTTCTTC; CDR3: CSVEGQTSEQFF
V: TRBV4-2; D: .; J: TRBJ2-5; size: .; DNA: TGTGCCAGCAGCCGCTCCCTAGCGCCTCCCGAGACCCAGTACTTC; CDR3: CASSRSLAPPETQYF
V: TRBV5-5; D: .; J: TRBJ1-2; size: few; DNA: TGTGCCAGCAGCCGAGGTCGAGGCTACACCTTC; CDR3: CASSRGRGYTF
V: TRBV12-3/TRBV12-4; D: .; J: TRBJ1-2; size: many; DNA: TGTGCCAGCTCAAACTCCGGGGTCTTCGGGCTCTATGGCTACACCTTC; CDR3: CASSNSGVFGLYGYTF
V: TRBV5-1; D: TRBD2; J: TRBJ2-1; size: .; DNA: TGCGCCAGCAGAATGGGACTAGCGGGTGGTTACAATGAGCAGTTCTTC; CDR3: CASRMGLAGGYNEQFF
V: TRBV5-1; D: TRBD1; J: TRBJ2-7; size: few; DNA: TGCGCCAGCAGCTCCCGGGACAGGGGGCCCGAGCAGTACTTC; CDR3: CASSSRDRGPEQYF
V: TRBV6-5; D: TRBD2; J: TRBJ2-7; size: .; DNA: TGTGCCAGCAGTTACTCTGGCGGGAGAACCGGCGAGCAGTACTTC; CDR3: CASSYSGGRTGEQYF
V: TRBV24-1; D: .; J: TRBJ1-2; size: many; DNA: TGTGCCACCAGTGATTTGTCTACATTTGGCTACACCTTC; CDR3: CATSDLSTFGYTF
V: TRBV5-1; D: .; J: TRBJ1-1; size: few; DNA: TGCGCCAGCAGCTTGCCGCCCTTGAGTGGCACTGAAGCTTTCTTT; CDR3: CASSLPPLSGTEAFF
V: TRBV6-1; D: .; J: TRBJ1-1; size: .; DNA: TGTGCCAGCAGTCTTGTCTTGTTGAACACTGAAGCTTTCTTT; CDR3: CASSLVLLNTEAFF
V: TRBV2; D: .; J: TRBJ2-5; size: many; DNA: TGTGCCAGCAGTGGGGGAGACAGTCAAGAGACCCAGTACTTC; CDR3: CASSGGDSQETQYF
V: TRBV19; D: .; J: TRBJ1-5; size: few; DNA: TGTGCCAGTAGGGGGTACCCCACTAGCAATCAGCCCCAGCATTTT; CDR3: CASRGYPTSNQPQHF
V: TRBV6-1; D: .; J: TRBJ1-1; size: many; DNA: TGTGCCAGCATGGGCGGTGAAGCTTTCTTT; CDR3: CASMGGEAFF
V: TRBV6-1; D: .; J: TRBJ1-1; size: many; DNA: TGTGCCAGCAGATTAGACAGCATGAACACTGAAGCTTTCTTT; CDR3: CASRLDSMNTEAFF
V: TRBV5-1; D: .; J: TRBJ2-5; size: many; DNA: TGCGCCAGCAGCCGGAGAGTTGGGGAGACCCAGTACTTC; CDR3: CASSRRVGETQYF
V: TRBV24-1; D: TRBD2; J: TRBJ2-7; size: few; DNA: TGTGCCACCAGTGAGCTAGCGGCGCGCATCGACGAGCAGTACTTC; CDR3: CATSELAARIDEQYF
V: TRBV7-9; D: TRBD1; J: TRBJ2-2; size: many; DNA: TGTGCCAGCAGACGGGACAGCCAGAACACCGGGGAGCTGTTTTTT; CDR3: CASRRDSQNTGELFF
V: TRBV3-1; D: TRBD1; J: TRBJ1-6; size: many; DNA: TGCGCCAGCAGCCAGGGGACAGATAATTCACCCCTCCACTTT; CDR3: CASSQGTDNSPLHF
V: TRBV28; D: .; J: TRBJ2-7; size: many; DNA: TGTGCCAGCAGTCGTGGTGGTGCTTCCTACGAGCAGTACTTC; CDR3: CASSRGGASYEQYF
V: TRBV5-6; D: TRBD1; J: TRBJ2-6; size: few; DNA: TGTGCCAGCAGCACAGACAGGGGGCGTGGGGCCAACGTCCTGACTTTC; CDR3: CASSTDRGRGANVLTF
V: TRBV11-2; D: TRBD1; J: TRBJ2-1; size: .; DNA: TGTGCCAGCAGCCCGGACAGGGGGGAGTTTAGTGAGCAGTTCTTC; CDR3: CASSPDRGEFSEQFF
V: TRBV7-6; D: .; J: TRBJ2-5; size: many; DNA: TGTGCCAGCAGCTTATGCGGCGCCCAAGAGACCCAGTACTTC; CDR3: CASSLCGAQETQYF
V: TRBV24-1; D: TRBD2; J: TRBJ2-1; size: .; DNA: TGTGCCACCAGTGACCGGACTAGCGGTACCTACAATGAGCAGTTCTTC; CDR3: CATSDRTSGTYNEQFF
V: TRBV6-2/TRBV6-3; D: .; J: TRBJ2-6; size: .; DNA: TGTGCCAGCAGTGAGCAATTCTCTGGGGCCAACGTCCTGACTTTC; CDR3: CASSEQFSGANVLTF
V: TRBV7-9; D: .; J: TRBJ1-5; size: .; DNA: TGTGCCAGCAGCCCACAAGGGGACCAGCCCCAGCATTTT; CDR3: CASSPQGDQPQHF
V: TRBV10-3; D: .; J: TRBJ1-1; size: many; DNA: TGTGCCATCAGGGGCGAGGTCATGAACACTGAAGCTTTCTTT; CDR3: CAIRGEVMNTEAFF
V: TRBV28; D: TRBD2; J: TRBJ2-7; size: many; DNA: TGTGCCAGCCTCGCATCAGTCGGACTAGCGGGGGGCGCGCAGTACTTC; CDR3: CASLASVGLAGGAQYF
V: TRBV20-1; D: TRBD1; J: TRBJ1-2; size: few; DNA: TGCAGTGCTAAAGGGGGCGGAGACTATGGCTACACCTTC; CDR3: CSAKGGGDYGYTF
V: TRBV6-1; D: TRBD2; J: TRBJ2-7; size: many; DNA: TGTGCCAGCAGTCCCCCCCGTACCGGGACTAGCGGGAGATCAGGGGCCGAGCAGTACTTC; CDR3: CASSPPRTGTSGRSGAEQYF
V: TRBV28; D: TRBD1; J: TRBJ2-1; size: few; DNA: TGTGCCAGCAGTTTGTTGGGGACAGGGAGTAAGTTCTTC; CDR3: CASSLLGTGSKFF
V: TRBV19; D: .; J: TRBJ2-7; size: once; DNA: TGTGCCAGTAGAAGACATGAGGGTTACGAGCAGTACTTC; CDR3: CASRRHEGYEQYF
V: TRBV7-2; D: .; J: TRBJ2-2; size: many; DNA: TGTGCCAGCAGCTTAGGGCGGGGTCACGGGGAGCTGTTTTTT; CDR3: CASSLGRGHGELFF
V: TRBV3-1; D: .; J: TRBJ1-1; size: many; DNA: TGTGCCAGCAGCCAATACAGCACTGAAGCTTTCTTT; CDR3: CASSQYSTEAFF
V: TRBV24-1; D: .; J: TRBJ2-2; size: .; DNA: TGTGCCACGTCTCCCCCGAGGGGGACCACCGGGGAGCTGTTTTTT; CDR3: CATSPPRGTTGELFF
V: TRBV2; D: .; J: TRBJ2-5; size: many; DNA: TGTGCCAGCACCGAATTAAGGGGCGGGGAGACCCAGTACTTC; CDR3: CASTELRGGETQYF
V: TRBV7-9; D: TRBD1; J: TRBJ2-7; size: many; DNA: TGTGCCAGCAGCTTAGATGGGACAGCTCGCGACGAGCAGTACTTC; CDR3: CASSLDGTARDEQYF
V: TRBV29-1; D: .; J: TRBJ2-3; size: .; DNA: TGCAGCGTCGCTCCTACCGGAATTGATACGCAGTATTTT; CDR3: CSVAPTGIDTQYF
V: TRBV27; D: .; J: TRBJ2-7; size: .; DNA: TGTGCCTCCCAGCACGGGGGCGGCGAGCAGTACTTC; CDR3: CASQHGGGEQYF
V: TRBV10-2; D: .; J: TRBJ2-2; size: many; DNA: TGCGCCAGCAGTGAGTCAGGGCTCGCCGCCGGGGAGCTGTTTTTT; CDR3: CASSESGLAAGELFF
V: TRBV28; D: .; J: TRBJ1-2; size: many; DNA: TGTGCCAGCAGTCTACAAGTTAACTATGGCTACACCTTC; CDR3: CASSLQVNYGYTF
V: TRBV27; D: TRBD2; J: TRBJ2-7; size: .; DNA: TGTGCCAGCAAGCGGGAGGGCCTCCACGAGCAGTACTTC; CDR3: CASKREGLHEQYF